Listed below are T cell receptor beta chains from one sample, sequenced in a study of beta chain features in type 1 diabetes. The assay was immunoSEQ multiplex PCR, and TCRdb's table has in-frame clones only and misses some. The sample contains a few hundred thousand clones, approximately 15% of which appear only once. The sample was naive CD4+ T cells from blood. These receptors originate from a young man with type 1 diabetes. Both conserved end residues are part of each CDR3. D genes are given only for firm matches. Part of the rows lack a size; the others show once, few, many or a class for expanded clones.

clone_size d_call j_call v_call cdr3_aa cdr3_nt
few NA TRBJ1-2 TRBV10-3 CAISEPGSYGYTF TGTGCCATCAGTGAGCCAGGATCCTATGGCTACACCTTC
NA TRBD2 TRBJ2-1 TRBV2 CASRRGLAGDDGSSYNEQFF TGTGCCAGCAGGAGGGGACTAGCGGGAGACGACGGTTCGTCCTACAATGAGCAGTTCTTC
NA TRBD2 TRBJ2-3 TRBV11-2 CASSARLAGGSSTDTQYF TGTGCCAGCAGCGCCCGACTAGCGGGGGGCTCCAGCACAGATACGCAGTATTTT
few TRBD1 TRBJ1-1 TRBV10-3 CAISLRGQVNTEAFF TGTGCCATCAGTTTGAGGGGGCAGGTGAACACTGAAGCTTTCTTT
few NA TRBJ2-2 TRBV7-6 CASSVAGGIGELFF TGTGCCAGCAGCGTAGCCGGAGGGATCGGGGAGCTGTTTTTT
few TRBD1 TRBJ2-7 TRBV28 CASSRPGQGLTQYF TGTGCCAGCAGTCGACCGGGACAGGGGCTGACGCAGTACTTC
NA TRBD2 TRBJ2-2 TRBV7-2 CASSFQSGGATGELFF TGTGCCAGCAGCTTTCAGAGCGGGGGGGCCACCGGGGAGCTGTTTTTT
few NA TRBJ2-6 TRBV28 CASSLPPSASGANVLTF TGTGCCAGCAGTTTGCCGCCCAGTGCCTCTGGGGCCAACGTCCTGACTTTC
few NA TRBJ1-3 TRBV4-3 CASSQERVRGNTIYF TGCGCCAGCAGCCAAGAGAGGGTCCGTGGAAACACCATATATTTT
NA TRBD1 TRBJ2-7 TRBV5-1 CASSLVTGALTYEQYF TGCGCCAGCAGCTTGGTTACAGGGGCCCTTACCTACGAGCAGTACTTC
NA NA TRBJ2-3 TRBV11-2 CASSQGSSGRDTQYF TGTGCCAGCAGCCAGGGTAGTTCGGGTAGGGATACGCAGTATTTT
NA TRBD1 TRBJ2-1 TRBV7-6 CASSLGGQNNEQFF TGTGCCAGCAGCTTAGGGGGACAGAACAATGAGCAGTTCTTC
few NA TRBJ2-1 TRBV5-1 CASRNSGNEQFF TGCGCCAGCAGGAACTCCGGCAATGAGCAGTTCTTC
NA NA TRBJ2-3 TRBV5-1 CASSLGGLGDTQYF TGCGCCAGCAGCTTGGGGGGGCTCGGAGATACGCAGTATTTT
NA NA TRBJ1-1 TRBV6-6 CASSRYGTSAEAFF TGTGCCAGCAGTAGGTACGGGACAAGCGCTGAAGCTTTCTTT
NA TRBD2 TRBJ2-7 TRBV2 CASSDSGGHYEQYF TGTGCCAGCAGTGATAGCGGGGGTCACTACGAGCAGTACTTC
NA NA TRBJ1-2 TRBV5-1 CASSSRRGSNYGYTF TGCGCCAGCAGCTCTCGAAGGGGGTCTAACTATGGCTACACCTTC
NA NA TRBJ2-5 TRBV9 CASSGTGAGGETQYF TGTGCCAGCAGCGGGACGGGCGCTGGCGGGGAGACCCAGTACTTC
few NA TRBJ1-2 TRBV19 CASNMFGSGYGYTF TGTGCCAGTAATATGTTCGGCAGCGGCTATGGCTACACCTTC
few TRBD2 TRBJ2-3 TRBV7-9 CASSKGLASSTDTQYF TGTGCCAGCAGCAAAGGACTAGCGTCTAGCACAGATACGCAGTATTTT